This TCR beta chain was sequenced during a study of cytomegalovirus exposure and HLA in healthy donors. Points on this clone: The target antigen is unknown.

Study-wide findings and caveats: Follow-up analysis later connected one missense variant in DCLRE1C with trimming of TCR beta V- and J-genes. Of the V segments, some could not be distinguished, including TRBV6-2 and TRBV6-3, and were excluded. The study flagged some 170 TCR beta chains as cytomegalovirus-associated.

The CDR3 is 14 residues long. The germline CDR1 and CDR2 sequences are MDHEN and SYDVKM. The V segment lost 4 bases and the J segment 0 bases; nucleotides outside the gene matches: 2. At sampling all donors were nominally healthy, likely with unrecorded immune exposures. 60 Vbeta and 13 Jbeta primers were used in PCR. Measured with immunoSEQ multiplex PCR; TCRdb has only the in-frame clones, and not every one. Here the sample spans approximately 160,000 clones, 70% being singletons. The chain employs TRBV28 and TRBJ1-1; 7 nucleotides match TRBD1. The sequenced sample was PBMCs. The sequence derives from a man between 18 and 29 years old in good health and CMV-seropositive. CDR3 in DNA: TGTGCCAGCAGTTCGACAGGGCTGAACACTGAAGCTTTCTTT. Protein product: CASSSTGLNTEAFF.